This TCR beta chain emerged from a study of a mutant IDH1 vaccine in newly diagnosed glioma listed by TCRdb under 2021. The study in broad terms: The roughly 32 treated patients were roughly 62% male and approximately 40% female, with a mean age of approximately 40 years. Before enrollment, patients had received standard therapy of radiotherapy alone, temozolomide alone, or radiochemotherapy with temozolomide; most received the combination. Six visits were used for peripheral blood collection: V03 (baseline), V05, V07, V10, V12 and V13. For exploratory analyses, longitudinal TCRB deep sequencing was carried out in around 24 treated patients wherever samples were available.

This clone was observed once. Its binding antigen is unknown. There are no base qualities to consult, and no much larger clone falls within one base. V lost 5 bases and J lost 12 bases, and the count of bases not matched to a germline gene is 9. According to the germline V gene, CDR1 reads SGHAT and CDR2 reads FQNNGV. The CDR3 goes from the cysteine to the phenylalanine over 14 residues. Only the CDR3 region is kept as DNA, spanning 42 bases read in frame from base 1. Libraries were built with the immunoSEQ multiplex PCR assay. Rearranged TCR beta chain sequences were amplified with the hsTCRB Kit following the manufacturer's protocol. Sequencing of TCRB libraries was carried out on an Illumina MiSeq. The source study handled its data this way. The proprietary platform of the kit vendor was used for demultiplexing, trimming and gene mapping. TCRdb limited this immuneACCESS table to in-frame rearrangements with V and J called. A share of clones is missing; checked studies link under half to unresolved V genes, and the rest is unexplained. V and J calls and clone size are given by that table; D and trimming were obtained from the DNA. In this sample the table shows roughly 19,000 clones, roughly 88% of which occur a single time. The ten biggest clones cover around 5.8% of the sample.

Explained via the paper, the time point label denotes: baseline, week 1 (first vaccination visit). The sample's treatment or condition, from its label and the paper: pre-vaccination baseline after standard-of-care therapy. Donors had newly diagnosed WHO grade 3 or 4 IDH1-mutant astrocytomas with loss of nuclear ATRX. The samples were drawn from NOA16, a multicentre, single-arm, open-label phase I trial in Germany that tested a mutant IDH1 peptide vaccine in humans for the first time. Blood drawn at visit V03 was used as the baseline sample for immunogenicity testing. The DNeasy Blood and Tissue Kit was used to extract genomic DNA from EDTA blood for TCRB sequencing. The investigation overall reported the following: No apparent relationship was observed between pseudoprogression and alterations in the top peripheral T cell clonotypes detected by TCRB sequencing. Across multiple MHC alleles, vaccine-induced immune responses were seen in 85% to 95% of patients. Availability determined which PBMC samples were chosen for TCRB deep sequencing. The authors noted that analyses of patient blood samples could not be reproduced because of sample limitations.

The specimen was PBMCs, collected from a glioma patient treated with radiotherapy, temozolomide or both. This chain joins TRBV11-2 to TRBJ2-7, with TRBD2 identical over 14 junction bases. The TCR sequence derives from a man aged 40-55 years with glioma. The sequenced DNA: TGTGCCAGCAGCCTAGGACTAGCGGGAGGCGATTTGTACTTC. Its amino acids are CASSLGLAGGDLYF.